The subject of this entry is one TCR beta chain. Its matching antigen is unknown. This entry comes from a study of memory CD4+ T cells and cytomegalovirus serostatus. Overall study: Healthy Belgian adult donors included fewer than 10 CMV-positive and some 23 CMV-negative people.

Repertoires were generated with immunoSEQ multiplex PCR, while TCRdb's copy carries only in-frame clones and drops some. This table has 70,000 to 95,000 clones, around 80% appearing once. Study-level findings and limits: Repertoires predicted CMV serostatus with median bootstrapped AUC of around 0.95.

V was cut by 2 bases and J by 1 base, with 9 bases left in between. The germline V gene has CDR1 ENHRY and CDR2 SYGVKD. CDR3 length: 14 residues. Single viable CD3+CD4+CD8-CD45RO+ cells were sorted as the memory CD4+ T cells. The sequence came from an adult in good health and CMV-seronegative. The V call is TRBV10-3, the J call TRBJ2-7, with a tentative D call TRBD1 (6 bases). Sequencing input: memory CD4+ T cells from blood. CDR3 sequence (DNA): TGTGCCATCAGTGAGCAGGACAGTTCCTACGAGCAGTACTTC. It specifies CAISEQDSSYEQYF.